This TCR beta chain was profiled in a study of beta chain features in type 1 diabetes. Study information: Over all samples combined, fewer than 140,000,000 sorted cells were examined.

Study outcomes and limitations: Type 1 diabetes patients had moderately but significantly shorter TCRB CDR3s in all four CD4+ subsets.

The CDR3 has 11 residues. Trimming left V 8 bases short and J 2 bases short, with 6 bases between. CDR1 and CDR2 from the germline V gene are LNHDA and SQIVND (reference sequence). The study reverse transcribed the entire isolated RNA, so it sequenced expressed TCRB transcripts. Produced via immunoSEQ multiplex PCR; TCRdb's table is partial and in-frame only. The table has 200,000 to 300,000 clones, over 20% seen once. Concerning this clone: Its antigen is not identified.

Sequencing input: naive CD4+ T cells from blood. The receptor was derived from a woman in her 40s with type 1 diabetes. The rearrangement uses TRBV19 and TRBJ1-1; no firm D call. The CDR3 DNA reads as TGTGCCAGTGTAATTAACACTGAAGCTTTCTTT. It specifies CASVINTEAFF.